Below, 28 T cell receptor beta chains from the same sample are listed, as sequenced in a study of blood T cell repertoires in COVID-19 (dated by TCRdb to 2019 to 2021). To prepare the library, the immunoSEQ multiplex PCR assay was applied. The source is immuneACCESS, and TCRdb retained only in-frame sequences with V and J called. Part of the clones is not carried over; for the studies checked, unresolved V genes explain less than half of this, and the remainder is unexplained. Within this sample are fewer than 250,000 clones, with about 86% of them counted one time only. 3% to 4% of the sample goes to the ten largest clones. The specimen sequenced was PBMCs or T cells enriched from blood (not recorded which). The receptors originated from a woman between 35 and 50 years old with acute COVID-19.

This chain uses TRBV5-6 with TRBJ1-1, with 9 positions matching TRBD1. Germline lookup yields CDR1 SGHDT and CDR2 YYEEEE. The CDR3 totals 15 residues. The V and J ends lost 3 bases and 4 bases, in that order; junction bases with no gene match: 7. CDR3 region: CASSWGDRAGTEAFF. The DNA of the CDR3 is TGTGCCAGCAGCTGGGGGGACAGGGCCGGCACTGAAGCTTTCTTT.

The chain uses TRBV28 and TRBJ1-2; 8 nucleotides align to TRBD1. V lost 7 bases to trimming and J lost 3 bases; unmatched junction nucleotides: 16. CDR3 size: 17 residues. The V gene's germline CDR1 is MDHEN and CDR2 SYDVKM. CDR3 nucleotides: TGTGCCAGCAACCAACCCCTCCGACAGGGGAAGCACTATGGCTACACCTTC. Its translation is CASNQPLRQGKHYGYTF.

The chain combines TRBV2 with TRBJ2-7, with a tentative D call TRBD1 (6 bases). Trimming stripped 10 bases from V and 3 bases from J, with 10 bases between. CDR1 and CDR2 (germline): SNHLY, FYNNEI. The CDR3 loop spans 11 amino acids. The chain's CDR3 is CATGVGYEQYF. The CDR3 DNA follows: TGTGCCACAGGGGTCGGCTACGAGCAGTACTTC.

The rearrangement joins TRBV2 to TRBJ1-1; 11 bases agree with TRBD1. The germline gives CDR1 SNHLY, CDR2 FYNNEI. This CDR3 is 15 amino acids long. Losses at the gene ends were 7 bases for V and 5 bases for J; bases not matched to a gene: 9. This CDR3 is CASTGQGAGNTEAFF. The DNA for the CDR3 is TGTGCCAGCACCGGACAGGGGGCTGGCAATACTGAAGCTTTCTTT.

This clone appeared a few times. The rearrangement links TRBV5-1 to TRBJ2-1; the match to TRBD1 covers 9 bases. Trimming took 2 bases from V and 7 from J; bases not matched to a gene: 7. In germline, CDR1 is SGHRS, CDR2 YFSETQ. This CDR3 has 15 residues. The CDR3 region has the DNA TGCGCCAGCAGCTTACTCCGGGACAGGGAAAATGAGCAGTTCTTC. It encodes CASSLLRDRENEQFF. Complete variable domain (other parts from reference TRBV5-1 and TRBJ2-1): KAGVTQTPRYLIKTRGQQVTLSCSPISGHRSVSWYQQTPGQGLQFLFEYFSETQRNKGNFPGRFSGRQFSNSRSEMNVSTLELGDSALYLCASSLLRDRENEQFFGPGTRLTVL.

The rearrangement links TRBV19 to TRBJ2-5, with 7 bases fitting TRBD1. The germline CDR1 and CDR2 sequences are LNHDA and SQIVND (reference sequence). J gave up 0 bases and V 5 bases, and 9 bases lay outside the gene matches. The CDR3 spans 16 residues. Here the CDR3 reads CASSRGTAMYQETQYF. CDR3 DNA: TGTGCCAGTAGTCGAGGGACAGCGATGTACCAAGAGACCCAGTACTTC.

The chain combines TRBV7-8 with TRBJ2-7; maybe TRBD1 (6 bases). This CDR3 spans 14 amino acids. Germline V gene data show CDR1 as SGHVS and CDR2 as FQNEAQ. Between the trimmed V and J ends, which lost 2 bases and 5 bases, there was a span of 13 bases. The CDR3 DNA sequence: TGTGCCAGCAGCTTACAAACAGGGATGGACGAGCAGTACTTC. This codes for CASSLQTGMDEQYF.

The V call is TRBV10-2, the J call TRBJ2-1; tentative D call: TRBD2 (5 bases). Between the trimmed V and J ends, which lost 8 bases and 10 bases, there was a span of 24 bases. Germline V lookup: CDR1 WSHSY, CDR2 SAAADI. The CDR3 has 15 residues. CDR3 DNA sequence: TGCGCCAGCCGAATTCATAGTGGGGAGTTGTGGGAGCAGTTCTTC. This translates into CASRIHSGELWEQFF.

This clone has a single count. This rearrangement joins TRBV6-1 to TRBJ2-6; TRBD2 aligns across 9 bases. Looked up from germline, CDR1 is MNHNS and CDR2 is SASEGT. V gave up 3 bases and J gave up 1 base; unmatched junction bases: 7. The CDR3 length is 18 residues. In nucleotides, the CDR3 is TGTGCCAGCAGTGACGTCCCGGGACTAGCATCTGGGGCCAACGTCCTGACTTTC. Protein sequence: CASSDVPGLASGANVLTF.

The chain employs TRBV7-8 and TRBJ2-7, with 9 bases lining up with TRBD1. V lost 4 bases to trimming and J lost 4 bases; unmatched junction nucleotides: 11. The CDR3 sequence is 16 residues long. CDR1 is SGHVS and CDR2 is FQNEAQ in the germline V gene. CDR3: CASSSHRGPQVYEQYF. For the CDR3, the DNA is TGTGCCAGCAGCTCGCACAGGGGGCCTCAGGTTTACGAGCAGTACTTC. The variable domain in full, completed from reference TRBV7-8 and TRBJ2-7, reads GAGVSQSPRYKVAKRGQDVALRCDPISGHVSLFWYQQALGQGPEFLTYFQNEAQLDKSGLPSDRFFAERPEGSVSTLKIQRTQQEDSAVYLCASSSHRGPQVYEQYFGPGTRLTVT.

The chain joins TRBV28 to TRBJ2-7, with TRBD1 matching over 8 bases. Trimming removed 6 bases from V and 5 bases from J; junction bases left unmatched: 24. The CDR3 length is 19 residues. CDR1 and CDR2 (germline): MDHEN, SYDVKM. The CDR3 coding sequence is TGTGCCAGCAGCATTACCGCCTGGACAGGGACCGCCGGGGATAACGAGCAGTACTTC. Encoded protein: CASSITAWTGTAGDNEQYF.

The gene calls are TRBV12-5 and TRBJ2-1; 7 bases map to TRBD2. With 2 bases clipped from V and 8 bases from J, the junction kept 9 bases outside the gene matches. The length of the CDR3 is 15 residues. CDR1 LGHNT and CDR2 FRNRAP come from the germline V gene. The CDR3 DNA reads as TGTGCTAGTGGTTTGATCCGCGGGAGCGCATATGAGCAGTTCTTC. It encodes CASGLIRGSAYEQFF.

The gene calls are TRBV19 and TRBJ2-5; a possible D gene is TRBD2 (6 bases). The V gene lost 0 bases and the J gene lost 0 bases, with 8 bases spanning the gap. This CDR3 is 15 amino acids long. Germline CDR1 is LNHDA and CDR2 is SQIVND (reference sequence). The CDR3 is CASSIDRTNQETQYF. In nucleotides, the CDR3 is TGTGCCAGTAGTATAGATAGGACTAACCAAGAGACCCAGTACTTC.

The V call is TRBV2, the J call TRBJ2-1, with unresolved D. The CDR3 sequence is 13 residues long. Germline assignment: CDR1 SNHLY and CDR2 FYNNEI. V lost 2 bases and J 4 bases, leaving 6 bases between the germline ends. The CDR3 spells CASSENIYNEQFF. CDR3 bases: TGTGCCAGCAGTGAAAACATTTACAATGAGCAGTTCTTC.

The gene calls are TRBV28 and TRBJ2-1; 10 bases align to TRBD2. The germline V gene encodes CDR1 MDHEN and CDR2 SYDVKM. The CDR3 runs to 15 residues. Trimming removed 6 bases from V and 10 bases from J; junction bases left unmatched: 12. CDR3 sequence reads: CASSPAPGLATEQFF. The CDR3 nucleotides are TGTGCCAGCAGCCCTGCGCCGGGACTAGCGACAGAGCAGTTCTTC.

The V and J genes are TRBV9 and TRBJ2-1; 10 bases align to TRBD2. The CDR3 has 17 amino acids. Germline V gene lookup returns CDR1 SGDLS and CDR2 YYNGEE. Trimming cost V 2 bases and J 4 bases; bases outside gene matches: 9. DNA of the CDR3: TGTGCCAGCAGCGTGACCCCCGGGACTAGCGTTTACAATGAGCAGTTCTTC. Amino acid sequence: CASSVTPGTSVYNEQFF.

This clone occurred once. V usage is TRBV5-1 and J usage is TRBJ1-2, with TRBD1 as a possible D gene (6 bases). The CDR3 totals 13 residues. CDR1 is SGHRS, CDR2 YFSETQ, per germline. With 4 bases removed from V and 4 bases from J, the gap between germline ends came to 11 bases. CDR3 bases: TGCGCCAGCAGCAATACAGGGAGCTATGGCTACACCTTC. It codes for CASSNTGSYGYTF.

The genes are TRBV28 and TRBJ2-7; 7 bases fit TRBD2. With 4 bases clipped from V and 0 bases from J, the junction kept 9 bases outside the gene matches. The CDR3 is 16 residues long. Germline V lookup: CDR1 MDHEN, CDR2 SYDVKM. In DNA form, the CDR3 reads TGTGCCAGCAGTTCTCCTAGCGGTAAGAGCTCCTACGAGCAGTACTTC. This sequence encodes CASSSPSGKSSYEQYF. Complete variable domain (other parts from reference TRBV28 and TRBJ2-7): DVKVTQSSRYLVKRTGEKVFLECVQDMDHENMFWYRQDPGLGLRLIYFSYDVKMKEKGDIPEGYSVSREKKERFSLILESASTNQTSMYLCASSSPSGKSSYEQYFGPGTRLTVT.

The sample holds one count of this clone. The same CDR3 can be traced to other DNA sequences in this sample. The V gene is TRBV3-1 (or the pseudogene TRBV3-2), the J gene TRBJ1-2; the D is unclear. Trimming pared 0 bases from V and 4 bases from J, leaving 6 bases between. The CDR3 totals 13 residues. Germline loops: CDR1 LGHDT, CDR2 YNNKEL (reference sequence). Written as DNA, the CDR3 is TGTGCCAGCAGCCAAGATGGGCGCTATGGCTACACCTTC. As protein: CASSQDGRYGYTF.

This clone was detected a few times. The chain recombines TRBV11-2 with TRBJ2-7, with D perhaps TRBD1 (6 bases). V was shortened by 0 bases and J by 4 bases, with 10 bases between the two germline ends. The CDR3 is 14 residues long. Looked up from germline, CDR1 is SGHAT and CDR2 is FQNNGV. CDR3 DNA sequence: TGTGCCAGCAGCTTAGAGGACAGACCTTACGAGCAGTACTTC. The encoded protein is CASSLEDRPYEQYF.

The rearrangement uses TRBV11-2 and TRBJ1-2, with TRBD1 as a possible D gene (6 bases). CDR3 length: 11 amino acids. V lost 10 bases and J lost 8, with 14 bases in between. The germline CDR1 and CDR2 sequences are SGHAT and FQNNGV. Here the CDR3 reads CATRTEWGYTF. CDR3 nucleotides: TGTGCCACTAGGACAGAATGGGGCTACACCTTC.

V is TRBV7-9 and J is TRBJ2-7, with D possibly being TRBD1 (5 bases). Germline V gene sequence: CDR1 SEHNR, CDR2 FQNEAQ (reference sequence). The CDR3 contains 13 residues. V was cut by 5 bases and J by 7 bases, with 15 bases left in between. As DNA, the CDR3 is TGTGCCAGCAGCGTTCAAGGGCAGGGTGAGCAGTACTTC. Protein sequence: CASSVQGQGEQYF.

This clone showed up just once. The chain joins TRBV18 to TRBJ1-3; perhaps TRBD1 as D (6 bases). Germline lookup yields CDR1 KGHSH and CDR2 LQKENI. Trimming shortened V by 3 bases and J by 0 bases, and 9 bases separated the two germline ends. This CDR3 contains 15 residues. The CDR3 DNA reads as TGTGCCAGCTCACCGGGACAAAGCTCTGGAAACACCATATATTTT. This encodes CASSPGQSSGNTIYF.

The V call is TRBV7-8, the J call TRBJ2-5; 14 nucleotides agree with TRBD2. This CDR3 has 16 amino acids. The junction had 7 bases not matched to a gene; V was cut back by 5 bases and J by 5 bases. CDR1 and CDR2 (germline): SGHVS, FQNEAQ. The CDR3 nucleotides are TGTGCCAGCAGCCCGACTAGCGGGAGGGCCTGGGAGACCCAGTACTTC. This encodes CASSPTSGRAWETQYF.

The chain couples TRBV3-1 (or the pseudogene TRBV3-2) to TRBJ2-1, with 9 bases matching TRBD2. Germline V gene lookup returns CDR1 LGHDT and CDR2 YNNKEL (reference sequence). V shed 1 base, J shed 10 bases, and the junction held 17 bases outside the gene matches. This CDR3 contains 18 residues. The chain's CDR3 is CASSQAPSGAGGPREQFF. As DNA, the CDR3 is TGTGCCAGCAGCCAAGCCCCCTCGGGTGCGGGAGGGCCTAGAGAGCAGTTCTTC.

The rearrangement links TRBV25-1 to TRBJ1-1; TRBD1 might be the D (6 bases). V was pared by 6 bases and J by 7 bases, with 12 bases between. In germline, CDR1 is MGHDK, CDR2 SYGVNS. The CDR3 extends over 12 amino acids. DNA for the CDR3: TGTGCCAGCAGAACAGGGTCCCATGAAGCTTTCTTT. This translates into CASRTGSHEAFF.

This clone occurred once. This chain connects TRBV28 to TRBJ2-2; 7 nucleotides match TRBD1. Germline CDR1 is MDHEN and CDR2 is SYDVKM. The V gene end was trimmed by 4 bases and the J gene end by 4 bases; junction bases not matched to a gene: 3. This CDR3 contains 14 residues. In DNA, the CDR3 is TGTGCCAGCAGTTACAGGGGTGGCACCGGGGAGCTGTTTTTT. It codes for CASSYRGGTGELFF.

This clone was seen a single time. CDR3 loop: CASSARGTGSYNSPLHF. CDR3 nucleotides: TGTGCCAGCAGTGCCAGGGGGACAGGCTCCTATAATTCACCCCTCCACTTT. The V gene is TRBV6-1, the J gene TRBJ1-6; 8 nucleotides align to TRBD1. Germline CDR1 reads MNHNS; CDR2 reads SASEGT. V was clipped by 4 bases and J by 0 bases; unmatched bases: 5. This CDR3 has 17 residues.